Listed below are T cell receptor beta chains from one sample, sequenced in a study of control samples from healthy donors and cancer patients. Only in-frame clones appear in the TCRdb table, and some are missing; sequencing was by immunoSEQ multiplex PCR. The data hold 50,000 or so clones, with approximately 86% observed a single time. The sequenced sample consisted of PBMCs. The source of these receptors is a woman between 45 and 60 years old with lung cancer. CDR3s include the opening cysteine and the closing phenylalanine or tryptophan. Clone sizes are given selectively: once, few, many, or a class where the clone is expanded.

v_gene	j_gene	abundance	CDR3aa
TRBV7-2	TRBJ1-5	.	CASSLDSQNQPQHF
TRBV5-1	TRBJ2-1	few	CASSEVQRGEQFF
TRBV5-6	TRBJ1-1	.	CASSLRHAQNTEAFF
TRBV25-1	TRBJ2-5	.	CASSGQVLETQYF
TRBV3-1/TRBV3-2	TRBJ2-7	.	CASSQDVARQGSYEQYF
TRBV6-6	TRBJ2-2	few	CASSYSIEVELFF
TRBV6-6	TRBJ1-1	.	CASSYSGERAFF
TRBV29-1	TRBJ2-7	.	CSVTATGAQAGGYEQYF
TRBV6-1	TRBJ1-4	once	CASSERAGEKLFF
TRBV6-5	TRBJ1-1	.	CASSRRAIMNTEAFF
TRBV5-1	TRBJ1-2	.	CASSLYSSSDYGYTF
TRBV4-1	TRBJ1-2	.	CASSQDRGRAYTF
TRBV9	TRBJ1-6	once	CASSVMDNSPLHF
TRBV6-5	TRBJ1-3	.	CASSYSNRGGNTIYF
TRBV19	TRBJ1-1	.	CASSIRGNTEAFF
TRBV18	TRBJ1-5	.	CASSLGGAGNQPQHF
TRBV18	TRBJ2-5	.	CASSRRLGTQYF
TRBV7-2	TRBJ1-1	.	CASIFRGGGTEAFF
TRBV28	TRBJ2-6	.	CASSRDRGRSGANVLTF
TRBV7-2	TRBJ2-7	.	CASSERETGTDSYEQYF
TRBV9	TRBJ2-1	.	CASSLLSGAGEQFF
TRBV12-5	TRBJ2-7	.	CASGLKGNSYEQYF
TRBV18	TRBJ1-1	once	CASSLGHSRNTEAFF
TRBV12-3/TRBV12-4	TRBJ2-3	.	CASSNRDSEWYF
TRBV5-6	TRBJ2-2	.	CASSPGGWSNTGELFF
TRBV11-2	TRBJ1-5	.	CASSLEADQPQHF
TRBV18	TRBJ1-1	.	CASSPRGETEAFF
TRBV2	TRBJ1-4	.	CASSRSRPTEEKLFF
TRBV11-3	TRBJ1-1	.	CASSLKPFLNTEAFF
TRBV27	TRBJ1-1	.	CASSLKGNTEAFF
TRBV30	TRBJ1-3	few	CAWSVRGSGNTIYF
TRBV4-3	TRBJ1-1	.	CASSQFKNTEAFF
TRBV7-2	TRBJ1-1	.	CASSLNLGAIEAFF
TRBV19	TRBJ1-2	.	CASSSRQGGYGYTF
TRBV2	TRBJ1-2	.	CASIGGAYGYTF
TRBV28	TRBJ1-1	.	CASNINLNTEAFF
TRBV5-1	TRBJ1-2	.	CASSPQTGTLEGYTF
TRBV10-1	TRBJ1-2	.	CASSAAGDYGYTF
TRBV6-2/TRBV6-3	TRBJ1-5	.	CASSYNQNQPQHF
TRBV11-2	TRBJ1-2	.	CASSLKSGVGYTF
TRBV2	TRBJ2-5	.	CASSEALRGETQYF
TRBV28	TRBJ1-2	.	CASSSWTGANYGYTF
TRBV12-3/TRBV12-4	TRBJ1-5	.	CASSLWAQPQHF
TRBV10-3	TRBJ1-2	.	CAISEQGNYGYTF
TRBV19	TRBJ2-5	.	CASSFTKAPQETQYF
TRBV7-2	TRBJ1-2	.	CASSLAADREGGYTF
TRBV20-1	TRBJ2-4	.	CSATGLNIQYF
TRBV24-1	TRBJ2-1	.	CATSELKYNEQFF
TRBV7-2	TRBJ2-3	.	CASSWRGGGGSTDTQYF
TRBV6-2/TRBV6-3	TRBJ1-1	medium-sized	CASTPDLYTEAFF
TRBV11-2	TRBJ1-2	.	CASSLAAASQYGYTF
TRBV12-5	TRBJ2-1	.	CASGPGGRADNEQFF
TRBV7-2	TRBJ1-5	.	CASSLVDGQPQHF
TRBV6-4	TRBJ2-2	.	CASSGTGSTGELFF
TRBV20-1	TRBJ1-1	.	CSAPVNTEAFF